This TCR beta chain derives from a study of shared clonotypes between healthy human individuals. Across the whole study: Used for every donor were three CD4 naive, three CD4 memory, two CD8 naive and one CD8 memory plate.

The germline gives CDR1 LGHNA, CDR2 YSLEER. The ends were cut back, 0 bases at V and 2 bases at J, with 18 bases in the middle. The length of the CDR3 is 18 residues. Investigators spread the genomic DNA of each subset evenly over several immunoSEQ plates. On sorted subsets, replicate PCRs used approximately 190 ng DNA, or tens of thousands of T cell genomes. Measured with immunoSEQ multiplex PCR; TCRdb has only the in-frame clones, and not every one. This sample has a few million clones, with roughly 92% found just once. The TCR sequence derives from a man between 18 and 29 years old in good health. Source material: naive CD4+ T cells sorted from blood. Documented subset: CD45RA+ positively selected. The chain is built from TRBV4-3 and TRBJ2-3; D is ambiguous. The DNA for the CDR3 is TGCGCCAGCAGCCAAGATTCCACGATATCGGATCCCACAGATACGCAGTATTTT. Its protein product is CASSQDSTISDPTDTQYF.